The next 24 T cell receptor beta chains were all read from a single sample in a study of cytomegalovirus exposure and HLA in healthy donors (dated by TCRdb to the late 2010s). Library construction relied on the immunoSEQ multiplex PCR assay. A mixture of 60 forward primers for TCR Vbeta segments and 13 reverse primers for TCR Jbeta segments was used in the multiplex PCR. TCRdb obtained this table from immuneACCESS and retained in-frame rearrangements with V and J assigned. These tables miss some clones; where compared with another copy, unresolved V genes account for less than half of the shortfall, and the remainder is unexplained. A total of 130,000 or so clones appear in this sample, roughly 80% of them only once. The ten top clones hold about 2% of the sample. Sequenced sample: PBMCs. The source of these receptors is a man aged 25 to 45 in good health and CMV-seronegative.

V gene TRBV9 combines with J gene TRBJ2-3; TRBD2 matches 9 bases. The CDR3 has 17 amino acids. Germline loops: CDR1 SGDLS, CDR2 YYNGEE. V gave up 1 base and J gave up 2 bases; unmatched junction bases: 8. The CDR3: CASSVLSRGGLTDTQYF. DNA of the CDR3: TGTGCCAGCAGCGTACTCTCGCGGGGGGGACTCACAGATACGCAGTATTTT.

This clone showed up just a few times. The chain carries TRBV6-1 and TRBJ2-2; D is perhaps TRBD2 (7 bases). The length of the CDR3 is 15 residues. Germline CDR1 is MNHNS and CDR2 is SASEGT. V was clipped by 5 bases and J by 7 bases, with 17 bases between them. CDR3 nucleotides: TGTGCCAGCAGTAAAGAGGGAGGGGGGCACGGGGAGCTGTTTTTT. This encodes CASSKEGGGHGELFF.

The gene calls are TRBV28 and TRBJ1-3, with 8 bases that match TRBD1. The CDR3 loop spans 16 amino acids. V trimming: 3 bases; J trimming: 8 bases; junction bases outside the gene matches: 12. Germline assignment: CDR1 MDHEN and CDR2 SYDVKM. The CDR3 sequence is CASSLAGGQGHDTIYF. The CDR3 DNA reads as TGTGCCAGCAGTTTGGCCGGCGGACAGGGTCATGACACCATATATTTT.

A remark on this clone: The sample carries other DNA sequences with the same CDR3. The chain links TRBV7-7 to TRBJ2-3, with 7 bases matching TRBD1. The CDR3 runs to 15 residues. Germline trimming cut 3 bases from V and 8 bases from J; bases unmatched to any gene: 11. Germline V gene data show CDR1 as SSHAT and CDR2 as FNYEAQ (reference sequence). CDR3 region: CASSLGDSVRGTQYF. The CDR3 nucleotides are TGTGCCAGCAGCTTGGGGGACAGCGTTAGGGGTACGCAGTATTTT.

Only one count was recorded for this clone. The chain combines TRBV27 with TRBJ2-1; 11 nucleotides agree with TRBD2. J gave up 5 bases and V 3 bases, and 9 bases lay outside the gene matches. In germline, CDR1 is MNHEY, CDR2 SMNVEV (reference sequence). The CDR3 sequence is 17 residues long. For the CDR3, the DNA is TGTGCCAGCAGTTTCCTATCTAGCGGGGGGCCTAACAATGAGCAGTTCTTC. Its translation is CASSFLSSGGPNNEQFF.

The chain has TRBV5-6 and TRBJ2-7; 10 nucleotides line up with TRBD2. The J segment lost 2 bases and the V segment lost 5 bases, leaving 4 bases of the junction unmatched. CDR3 size: 14 residues. The V gene's germline CDR1 is SGHDT and CDR2 YYEEEE. In nucleotides, the CDR3 is TGTGCCAGCAGTTCCGGGACTAGCGCCTACGAGCAGTACTTC. Residues: CASSSGTSAYEQYF.

This clone was detected a few times. This chain's CDR3 is CASSTDSNGNTIYF. The DNA for the CDR3 is TGCGCCAGCAGCACGGACAGTAACGGAAACACCATATATTTT. This rearrangement joins TRBV5-1 to TRBJ1-3; TRBD1 is a possible D gene (6 bases). V was cut by 4 bases and J by 4 bases, with 12 bases left in between. CDR1 and CDR2 from the germline V gene are SGHRS and YFSETQ. This CDR3 spans 14 amino acids.

On this clone: No DNA is shown, since the ends of the CDR3 on it are uncertain; the CDR3 is the one TCRdb lists. The chain employs TRBV12-5 and TRBJ1-2; the table's TRBD1 call for D was not verified on the DNA. Germline values: CDR1 LGHNT, CDR2 FRNRAP. Including both end residues, the CDR3 is 19 amino acids long. The CDR3: CASGLVMGQGTHTNYGYTF.

This chain joins TRBV4-2 and TRBJ1-5; D is unclear. This CDR3 comprises 16 residues. Looked up from germline, CDR1 is LGHNA and CDR2 is YNFKEQ. V was pared by 0 bases and J by 0 bases, with 9 bases between. The CDR3 region has the DNA TGTGCCAGCAGCCAAGACCGGAGTTCTAGCAATCAGCCCCAGCATTTT. It translates to CASSQDRSSSNQPQHF.

The genes are TRBV7-8 and TRBJ2-2, with 8 bases matching TRBD2. This CDR3 contains 15 residues. V trimming: 4 bases; J trimming: 9 bases; junction bases outside the gene matches: 10. CDR1 and CDR2 from the germline V gene are SGHVS and FQNEAQ. The CDR3 sequence: CASSSATGGGRELFF. Here the CDR3 DNA reads TGTGCCAGCAGCTCCGCGACGGGGGGGGGTAGGGAGCTGTTTTTT.

The chain uses TRBV7-2 and TRBJ1-1; 10 bases are a match to TRBD1. The V and J ends lost 5 bases and 10 bases, in that order; junction bases with no gene match: 7. This CDR3 comprises 13 residues. Looked up from germline, CDR1 is SGHTA and CDR2 is FQGNSA. The CDR3: CASSTSTGGTAFF. The CDR3 DNA is TGTGCCAGCAGCACCTCGACAGGGGGCACAGCTTTCTTT.

The chain links TRBV27 to TRBJ2-7; D unresolved. Germline V gene sequence: CDR1 MNHEY, CDR2 SMNVEV (reference sequence). The length of the CDR3 is 14 residues. V gave up 0 bases and J gave up 0 bases, with 6 bases separating them. The CDR3, as DNA: TGTGCCAGCAGTTTATCAATAAACTCCTACGAGCAGTACTTC. It codes for CASSLSINSYEQYF.

The chain has TRBV9 and TRBJ2-2; D gene uncertain. The CDR3 is 14 residues long. The germline CDR1 and CDR2 sequences are SGDLS and YYNGEE. V was pared by 4 bases and J by 6 bases, with 13 bases between. CDR3 in DNA: TGTGCCAGCAGCTCCCAAATAGAGGCCGGGGAGCTGTTTTTT. Its protein product is CASSSQIEAGELFF.

V and J are TRBV4-1 and TRBJ1-2; the D gene is possibly TRBD1 (6 bases). The CDR3 covers 15 residues. Germline CDR1 and CDR2: MGHRA and YSYEKL. Between the trimmed V and J ends, which lost 1 base and 1 base, there was a span of 10 bases. CDR3 residues: CASSQAGDLNYGYTF. The CDR3 DNA reads TGCGCCAGCAGCCAAGCAGGGGATCTTAACTATGGCTACACCTTC.

As for this clone: One junction end disagrees with the germline gene, perhaps due to a read error. The J gene is TRBJ2-6, the V gene TRBV2; tentatively, D is TRBD1 (5 bases). CDR1 and CDR2 from the germline V gene are SNHLY and FYNNEI. The CDR3 is made up of 15 amino acids. In DNA form, the CDR3 reads TGTGCCAGCAGTGAATCAGGACCTGGGGCCAACGGCCTGACTTTC. The encoded protein is CASSESGPGANGLTF.

The chain joins TRBV14 to TRBJ1-1; D not certain. The CDR3 consists of 13 residues. The germline CDR1 and CDR2 sequences are SGHDN and FVKESK. The ends were cut back, 5 bases at V and 6 bases at J, with 13 bases in the middle. DNA for the CDR3: TGTGCCAGCAGCGTTAGTGGAGGGTCTGAAGCTTTCTTT. Amino acids: CASSVSGGSEAFF.

This rearrangement joins TRBV5-6 to TRBJ1-1; 12 bases map to TRBD1. Germline assignment: CDR1 SGHDT and CDR2 YYEEEE. The CDR3 covers 16 residues. J lost 3 bases, V lost 4 bases, and 7 bases had no gene match. The CDR3 DNA is TGTGCCAGCAGCCCGGGGGACAGGGGGCCGTACACTGAAGCTTTCTTT. This gives the protein CASSPGDRGPYTEAFF.

Concerning this clone itself: One end of the junction is discordant with germline, which a read error may explain. The chain carries TRBV5-1 and TRBJ2-6, with D tentatively TRBD1 (5 bases). Germline CDR1 SGHRS, CDR2 YFSETQ. The CDR3 is 17 amino acids. The CDR3: CASSSLSQSSGANGLTF. The CDR3 DNA sequence: TGCGCCAGCAGCTCCCTTTCCCAAAGCTCTGGGGCCAACGGCCTGACTTTC.

This clone has just a few counts. The junction does not match germline at one end; this may be a read error. This rearrangement joins TRBV7-2 to TRBJ2-1; 8 bases map to TRBD2. The CDR3 sequence is 15 residues long. Per germline, CDR1 SGHTA and CDR2 FQGNSA. DNA of the CDR3: TGTGCCAGCAGCCCGAGCGGGGGTGTGGCCAGCGGAGGGGTCTTC. Its protein is CASSPSGGVASGGVF.

The rearrangement uses TRBV7-8 and TRBJ2-7; a possible D gene is TRBD1 (6 bases). Germline V gene data show CDR1 as SGHVS and CDR2 as FQNEAQ. The CDR3 has 13 amino acids. V was pared by 7 bases and J by 1 base, with 11 bases between. The CDR3: CASTFRGSYEQYF. The DNA for the CDR3 is TGTGCCAGCACCTTTAGGGGGTCCTACGAGCAGTACTTC.

V and J are TRBV5-4 and TRBJ2-7, with D perhaps TRBD2 (5 bases). Germline lookup yields CDR1 SGHNT and CDR2 YYREEE (reference sequence). The CDR3 spans 15 residues. Trimming cost V 1 base and J 0 bases, with 11 bases left between them. CDR3 DNA sequence: TGTGCCAGCAGCTTGCGGTTGGGGAGCTCCTACGAGCAGTACTTC. It yields the protein CASSLRLGSSYEQYF.

The chain joins TRBV6-5 to TRBJ2-4; D is perhaps TRBD1 (6 bases). Germline V gene sequence: CDR1 MNHEY, CDR2 SVGAGI. The V end lost 0 bases, the J end lost 12 bases, and 15 bases lay between the germline ends. This CDR3 is 14 amino acids long. The DNA for the CDR3 is TGTGCCAGCAGTTACTCGGCTAGCATGGACAGTCAGTACTTC. It yields the protein CASSYSASMDSQYF.

The chain joins TRBV6-5 to TRBJ2-2; D is perhaps TRBD2 (5 bases). Germline loops: CDR1 MNHEY, CDR2 SVGAGI. The V end was cut by 2 bases, the J end by 7 bases, with 8 bases between. The CDR3 is made up of 13 amino acids. DNA of the CDR3: TGTGCCAGCAGTTACGAGGGTATCGGGGAGCTGTTTTTT. This gives the protein CASSYEGIGELFF.

This sequence joins TRBV14 and TRBJ2-3; TRBD2 aligns across 9 bases. The CDR3 extends over 16 amino acids. The germline gives CDR1 SGHDN, CDR2 FVKESK. V lost 1 base to trimming and J lost 5 bases; unmatched junction nucleotides: 7. Here the CDR3 reads CASSQGGSGGVDTQYF. The DNA for the CDR3 is TGTGCCAGCAGCCAAGGCGGTAGCGGGGGCGTAGATACGCAGTATTTT.